This is a list of T cell receptor beta chains from one sample in a study of tumor-infiltrating lymphocytes in primary liver carcinoma. TCRdb itself ran the multiplex PCR reads through MiXCR, one entry per CDR3 protein. The data show 75,000 or so distinct CDR3 sequences, approximately 74% seen once. Sequencing was done on a sample of liver tumor tissue from sampling region 4. Every receptor here comes from a middle-aged man with primary liver carcinoma and hepatitis B virus infection. Each CDR3 is given with its conserved first and last residue. Fields, in order: D gene, V gene, clone size, J gene, CDR3 protein, CDR3 DNA. The D gene is left open where the match is weak. Clone size, where shown, is once, few, many, or a class for clones that have expanded.

NA	TRBV29-1	NA	TRBJ2-7	CSIRGGGDEQYF	TGCAGCATCAGAGGGGGCGGGGACGAGCAGTACTTC
NA	TRBV6-6	NA	TRBJ2-7	CASSHSDRRPVLSSYEQYF	TGTGCCAGCAGTCACTCCGACAGGAGGCCTGTCTTGAGCTCCTACGAGCAGTATTTC
TRBD2	TRBV11-2	once	TRBJ2-7	CASSPRGRGQYF	TGTGCAAGCAGCCCACGGGGGAGGGGGCAGTACTTC
NA	TRBV12-3/TRBV12-4	NA	TRBJ2-3	CACSSPGRASTYTQYF	TGTGCCTGCAGTTCTCCCGGACGCGCTAGCACATATACGCAGTATTTT
NA	TRBV10-1	once	TRBJ2-1	CASSDSPNNALFF	TGCGCCAGCAGTGACAGTCCCAACAATGCGCTGTTCTTC
TRBD2	TRBV20-1	once	TRBJ2-2	CSARIPPAGVHTGELFF	TGCAGTGCTCGCATCCCGCCTGCGGGAGTGCACACCGGGGAGCTGTTTTTT
NA	TRBV12-3/TRBV12-4	once	TRBJ1-3	CTSSSLRPFGNTIYF	TGTACCAGCAGTTCCCTCCGCCCATTTGGAAACACCATATATTTT
TRBD2	TRBV11-2	NA	TRBJ2-1	CASSLDTGLGMGEQFF	TGCGCCAGCAGCTTGGATACCGGACTAGGCATGGGTGAGCAGTTCTTC
TRBD2	TRBV3-1	NA	TRBJ2-7	CASSLREGQEQYF	TGCGCCAGCAGCCTCCGGGAGGGCCAAGAGCAGTACTTC
NA	TRBV11-2	NA	TRBJ2-3	CTRSLGVPSTDTRYF	TGTACCAGGAGCTTAGGAGTCCCCAGCACAGATACGCGGTATTTT
NA	TRBV4-1	NA	TRBJ2-2	CARRQSSENTGEPFF	TGCGCCAGAAGGCAATCTAGCGAGAACACCGGGGAGCCGTTTTTT
NA	TRBV12-3/TRBV12-4	many	TRBJ1-5	CASSFRLSNQPQHF	TGTGCCAGCAGTTTTCGACTGTCTAATCAGCCCCAGCATTTT